This T cell receptor beta chain was recovered during a study of blood T cell repertoires in COVID-19. Here immunoSEQ multiplex PCR was the method, and the copy in TCRdb shows in-frame clones only, minus some. Here the sample spans 95,000 to 150,000 clones, about 90% being singletons. CDR3 length: 14 amino acids. The germline CDR1 and CDR2 sequences are LNHNV and YYDKDF (reference sequence). V dropped 4 bases and J dropped 7; count of bases not matched to a gene: 9. The sequenced material came from peripheral blood. The TCR sequence derives from a woman in her forties or fifties with active or convalescent COVID-19. V is TRBV15 and J is TRBJ2-7, with TRBD1 matching over 8 bases. This chain's CDR3 is CATSNTDRVGEQYF. Here the CDR3 DNA reads TGTGCCACCAGCAACACGGACAGGGTGGGAGAGCAGTACTTC.